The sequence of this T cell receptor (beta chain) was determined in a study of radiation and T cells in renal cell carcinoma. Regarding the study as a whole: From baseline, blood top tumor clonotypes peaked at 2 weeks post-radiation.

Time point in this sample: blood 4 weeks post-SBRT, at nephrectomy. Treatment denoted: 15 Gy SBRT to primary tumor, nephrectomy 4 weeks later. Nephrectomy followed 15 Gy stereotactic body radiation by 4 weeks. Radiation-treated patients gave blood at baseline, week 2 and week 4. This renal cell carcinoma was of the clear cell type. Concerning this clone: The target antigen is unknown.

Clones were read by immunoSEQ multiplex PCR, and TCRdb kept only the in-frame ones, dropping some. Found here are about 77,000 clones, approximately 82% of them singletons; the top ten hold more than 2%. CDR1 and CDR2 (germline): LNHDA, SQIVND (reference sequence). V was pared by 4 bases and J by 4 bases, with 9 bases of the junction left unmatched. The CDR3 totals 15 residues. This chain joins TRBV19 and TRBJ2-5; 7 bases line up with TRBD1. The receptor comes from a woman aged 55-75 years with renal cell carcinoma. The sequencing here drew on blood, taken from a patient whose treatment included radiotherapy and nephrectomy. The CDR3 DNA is TGTGCCAGTAGTACCCAACCAGGGGGTGTAGAGACCCAGTACTTC. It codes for CASSTQPGGVETQYF.